The rows below give T cell receptor beta chains drawn from one sample of a study of T cell repertoires in cytomegalovirus infection. TCRdb reprocessed the reads with MiXCR, giving one entry per CDR3 protein. The sample consists of more than 400,000 distinct CDR3 sequences, approximately 26% of them appearing once. The sequenced sample consisted of PBMCs. The receptor source for this set is a human donor in good health (CMV status not recorded). Some clones in this sample may be carry-over from other donors' samples. CDR3s leave out the opening cysteine and the closing phenylalanine or tryptophan.

V gene,J gene,CDR3 protein
TRBV10-2,TRBJ1-1,ASSGLWGTTAEAF
TRBV6-2/TRBV6-3,TRBJ1-5,ASSHQQGIQPQH
TRBV4-3,TRBJ2-5,ASSQDFDKWETQY
TRBV6-1,TRBJ2-1,ASSERLAAYYNEQF
TRBV12-3/TRBV12-4,TRBJ1-3,ASKRQASGNTIY
TRBV19,TRBJ2-1,ASSTLGGSYNEQF
TRBV7-6,TRBJ2-5,ASSLADTIVAGVGRQETQY
TRBV19,TRBJ2-5,ASSDGTDSQETQY
TRBV6-2/TRBV6-3,TRBJ2-3,ATLAGDASTDTQY
TRBV9,TRBJ2-7,ASSVDGGGGREQY